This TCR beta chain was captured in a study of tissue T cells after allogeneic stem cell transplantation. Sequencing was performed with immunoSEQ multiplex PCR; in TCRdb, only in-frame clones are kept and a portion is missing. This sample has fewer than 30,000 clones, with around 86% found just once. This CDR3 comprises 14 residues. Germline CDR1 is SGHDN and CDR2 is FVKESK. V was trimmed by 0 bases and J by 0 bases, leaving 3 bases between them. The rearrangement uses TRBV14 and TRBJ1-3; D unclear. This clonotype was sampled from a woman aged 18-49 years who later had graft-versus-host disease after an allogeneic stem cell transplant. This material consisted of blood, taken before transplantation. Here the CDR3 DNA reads TGTGCCAGCAGCCAAGACAGCTCTGGAAACACCATATATTTT. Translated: CASSQDSSGNTIYF.